This paragraph reports one T cell receptor (beta chain). This clonotype was recorded a few times. Its cognate antigen has yet to be identified. Within one base of it there is no much larger clone, and no base qualities were kept. The CDR3, from cysteine to phenylalanine, totals 16 residues. Here the CDR3 DNA is all that survives: 48 bases in frame from base 1. Germline trimming: 2 bases from V, 4 bases from J; junction bases outside gene matches: 7. For CDR1 and CDR2, the germline V gene lists MNHEY and SVGEGT. Preparation of the library involved 5' RACE. TCRdb names NextSeq 500 as the instrument used. To correct for sequencing error and PCR bias, the TCR library protocol tagged individual cDNA molecules with unique molecular identifiers. Both TCR alpha and beta chains were sequenced, and tight co-correlation was observed between alpha and beta sequence abundances in each sample. The source study handled its data this way. Decombinator V4 was used to perform V gene, J gene and CDR3 annotation of TCR sequences. TCRs were defined as expanded if a significant change between any two time points was detected under a Poisson model with p below 0.0001. TCR abundances were normalised to the total number of TCRs sequenced in each sample and reported as counts per million. MAIT TCRs were defined by TRAV1-2 paired with TRAJ12, TRAJ20 or TRAJ33, and iNKT TCRs by TRAV10 paired with TRAJ18. A search of VDJdb, accessed on 1 November 2021, was run for TCRs annotated to CMV, EBV and SARS-CoV-2, with TCRs annotated for multiple antigens excluded. TCRdb handled the public reads itself, with Q25 trimming in fastp and clone calling in MiXCR, and kept productive beta chains. Entries are consolidated by CDR3 protein sequence, retaining the most common genes and DNA. TCRdb's processing, not the authors' own work, is the source of the V and J calls. In this sample the table shows 30,000 or so distinct CDR3 sequences, about 5.8% of which occur a single time. Less than 6.5% of the sample rests with the top ten.

This was a case-control study nested in a cohort of healthcare workers in London, UK, who had nasopharyngeal swab PCR tests and blood samples taken every week. Between 23 and 31 March 2020, the week of the UK lockdown, healthcare workers were enrolled and then followed up weekly for as long as 16 weeks. This specimen belongs to a study of early T cells in non-severe SARS-CoV-2 infection (dated by TCRdb to about 2021). Regarding the study in general: Because TCR sequencing was done on bulk RNA from unsorted whole blood, the alpha and beta chains could not be paired.

Results the study describes overall, beyond this receptor: VDJdb matching was skewed toward anti-spike CD8 responses and likely underestimated virus-specific expansions by missing private and CD4 specificities.

The rearrangement combines TRBV6-2 or TRBV6-3 with TRBJ2-7; the junction holds 11 bases that match TRBD1. The receptor was isolated from an adult who was a healthcare worker with PCR-confirmed SARS-CoV-2 infection or an uninfected control (not recorded which). Sequenced: whole blood. The CDR3 protein sequence reads: CASSYRLDRGRYEQYF. The bases read TGTGCCAGCAGTTACCGGTTGGACAGGGGGCGGTACGAGCAGTACTTC.